This T cell receptor (beta chain) came from a study of circulating CD8 cells and anti-PD-1 response in melanoma. This CDR3 has 14 residues. V was trimmed by 6 bases and J by 1 base, leaving 13 bases between them. Germline lookup yields CDR1 DFQATT and CDR2 SNEGSKA (reference sequence). This clonotype rates as medium-sized. Its target is not known. Sorting of live CD3+CD8+TCRalphabeta+ cells by PD-1 and/or TIGIT gave four subsets. Whole-study results and caveats: Expanded sorted subsets were checked for tumor reactivity using peptides. DNEG was most diverse; TIGIT repertoires were least diverse. Replicates were generally not done for experiments.

The QIAseq Immune Repertoire TCR panel built the libraries from around 15 ng of total RNA. TCRdb reprocessed the reads via MiXCR and lists one record per CDR3 protein. Among hundreds of distinct CDR3 sequences listed, around 7% were seen once. The material was CD8+ T cells from PBMCs, obtained at baseline or after one month of anti-PD-1 therapy (not recorded which). The clonotype was recovered from a human donor with melanoma. The chain employs TRBV20-1 and TRBJ2-1; TRBD1 might be the D (5 bases). DNA for the CDR3: TGCAGTGCCCGCTCGCCAGGGTCCTACAATGAGCAGTTCTTC. Protein: CSARSPGSYNEQFF.